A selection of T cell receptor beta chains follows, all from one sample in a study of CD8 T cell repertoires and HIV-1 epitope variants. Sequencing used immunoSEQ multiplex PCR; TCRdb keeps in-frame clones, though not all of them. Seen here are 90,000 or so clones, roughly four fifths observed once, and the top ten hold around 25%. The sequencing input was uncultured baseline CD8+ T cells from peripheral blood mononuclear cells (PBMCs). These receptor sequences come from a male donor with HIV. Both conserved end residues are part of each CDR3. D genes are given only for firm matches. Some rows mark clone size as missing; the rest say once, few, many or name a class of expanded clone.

CASSLGGAFSSYNEQFF	TGCGCCAGCAGCTTGGGAGGCGCGTTTAGCTCCTACAATGAGCAGTTCTTC	TRBV5-1	TRBJ2-1	-	-
CASSLGLAGVDTQYF	TGTGCCAGCAGCTTGGGACTAGCGGGGGTGGATACGCAGTATTTT	TRBV5-6	TRBJ2-3	-	TRBD2
CASSQEEGEGETQYF	TGTGCCAGCAGCCAAGAGGAGGGAGAAGGGGAGACCCAGTACTTC	TRBV4-2	TRBJ2-5	-	-
CASSLARQKAGEQYF	TGTGCCAGCAGCCTGGCGAGGCAGAAGGCGGGGGAGCAGTACTTC	TRBV7-8	TRBJ2-7	-	-
CSVEWTGPETQYF	TGCAGCGTTGAATGGACAGGCCCAGAGACCCAGTACTTC	TRBV29-1	TRBJ2-5	-	TRBD1
CASSQGRTRTGELFF	TGTGCCAGCAGCCAAGGACGAACCCGCACCGGGGAGCTGTTTTTT	TRBV13	TRBJ2-2	-	-
CASSPPRGGGIYEQYF	TGTGCCAGCAGCCCCCCTAGGGGAGGGGGCATCTACGAGCAGTACTTC	TRBV5-6	TRBJ2-7	-	-
CASSEASTNEKLFF	TGTGCCAGCAGCGAGGCCTCAACCAATGAAAAACTGTTTTTT	TRBV6-5	TRBJ1-4	-	-
CASSLGWGQGGLGEQYF	TGTGCCAGCAGCTTAGGCTGGGGCCAGGGGGGGCTGGGGGAGCAGTACTTC	TRBV13	TRBJ2-7	-	-
CASSLGPDSGANVLTF	TGCGCCAGCAGCTTGGGACCGGACTCTGGGGCCAACGTCCTGACTTTC	TRBV5-1	TRBJ2-6	-	-
CASSWTSDNEQFF	TGTGCCAGCAGCTGGACCAGTGACAATGAGCAGTTCTTC	TRBV7-3	TRBJ2-1	few	-
CASLAGVFDTQYF	TGTGCCAGCCTAGCGGGAGTTTTTGATACGCAGTATTTT	TRBV7-9	TRBJ2-3	once	TRBD2
CASSQEGKGRNEQFF	TGTGCCAGCAGTCAGGAGGGAAAGGGTCGCAATGAGCAGTTCTTC	TRBV27	TRBJ2-1	-	-
CASTGDHTEAFF	TGTGCCAGCACAGGGGATCACACTGAAGCTTTCTTT	TRBV28	TRBJ1-1	once	-
CASSLTKSSYEQYF	TGTGCCAGCAGCTTGACGAAGAGCTCCTACGAGCAGTACTTC	TRBV5-4	TRBJ2-7	-	-
CASREAGQGNIQYF	TGTGCCAGCAGGGAGGCCGGGCAGGGAAACATTCAGTACTTC	TRBV25-1	TRBJ2-4	-	-
CASSPRGTSIVNEQFF	TGCGCCAGCAGCCCCCGCGGGACTAGCATTGTCAATGAGCAGTTCTTC	TRBV5-1	TRBJ2-1	-	TRBD2
CASRGQRGGYEQYF	TGTGCCAGCAGGGGCCAGCGCGGGGGATACGAGCAGTACTTC	TRBV6-5	TRBJ2-7	few	TRBD2
CASSFYPGTGQAGELFF	TGTGCCAGCAGTTTTTACCCAGGGACAGGGCAAGCCGGGGAGCTGTTTTTT	TRBV28	TRBJ2-2	-	TRBD1
CASSLDSNQPQHF	TGTGCCAGCAGTTTAGACAGCAATCAGCCCCAGCATTTT	TRBV2	TRBJ1-5	-	-
CASSYSASGGYEQYF	TGTGCCAGCAGCTATTCAGCTAGCGGGGGCTACGAGCAGTACTTC	TRBV11-2	TRBJ2-7	-	TRBD2
CASSQGQGSGNEKLFF	TGTGCCAGCAGCCAGGGACAGGGTAGTGGTAATGAAAAACTGTTTTTT	TRBV4-2	TRBJ1-4	-	TRBD1
CASSLGIQGETQYF	TGTGCCAGCAGCTTAGGGATACAAGGAGAGACCCAGTACTTC	TRBV7-6	TRBJ2-5	-	-
CASNRGSNYGYTF	TGTGCCAGCAACAGGGGATCTAACTATGGCTACACCTTC	TRBV28	TRBJ1-2	-	TRBD1
CASSQVVMIDTQYF	TGCGCCAGCAGCCAAGTCGTCATGATAGATACGCAGTATTTT	TRBV4-1	TRBJ2-3	-	-
CASSKSQGAFGYTF	TGCGCCAGCAGCAAATCCCAGGGGGCCTTTGGCTACACCTTC	TRBV5-1	TRBJ1-2	-	TRBD1